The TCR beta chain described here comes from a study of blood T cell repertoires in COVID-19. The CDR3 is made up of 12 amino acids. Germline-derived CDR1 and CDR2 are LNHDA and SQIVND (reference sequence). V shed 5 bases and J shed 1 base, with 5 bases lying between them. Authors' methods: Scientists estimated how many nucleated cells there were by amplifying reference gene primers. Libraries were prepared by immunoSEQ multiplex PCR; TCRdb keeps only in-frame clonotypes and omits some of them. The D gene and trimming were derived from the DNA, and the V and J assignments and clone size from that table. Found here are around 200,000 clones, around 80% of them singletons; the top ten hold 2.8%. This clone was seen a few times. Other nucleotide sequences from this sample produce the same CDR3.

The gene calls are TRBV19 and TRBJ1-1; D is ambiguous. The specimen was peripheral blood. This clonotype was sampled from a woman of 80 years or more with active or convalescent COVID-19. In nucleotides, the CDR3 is TGTGCCAGTAGTTTCCGGAACACTGAAGCTTTCTTT. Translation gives CASSFRNTEAFF. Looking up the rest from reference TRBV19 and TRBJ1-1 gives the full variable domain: DGGITQSPKYLFRKEGQNVTLSCEQNLNHDAMYWYRQDPGQGLRLIYYSQIVNDFQKGDIAEGYSVSREKKESFPLTVTSAQKNPTAFYLCASSFRNTEAFFGQGTRLTVV.